This entry lists 30 T cell receptor beta chains sequenced from one sample in a study of response to subunit inactivated influenza vaccine. TCRdb re-derived calls from the RT-PCR reads in MiXCR, one entry per CDR3 protein. The sample gives almost 250,000 distinct CDR3 sequences, 9% to 15% of which show up once; about 7.8% is in the top ten. The sequencing here drew on non-naive T cells sorted from PBMCs, taken approximately 15 days before vaccination. These receptor sequences come from a man between 45 and 60 years old who received an inactivated influenza vaccine.

This CDR3 reads CASSGPGTDYEQYF. The CDR3 DNA sequence: TGTGCCAGCAGCGGACCCGGGACGGACTACGAGCAGTACTTC. The chain recombines TRBV5-6 with TRBJ2-7; tentatively, D is TRBD1 or TRBD2 (5 bases each). Germline CDR1 is SGHDT and CDR2 is YYEEEE. Trimming stripped 4 bases from V and 3 bases from J, with 14 bases between. The CDR3 runs 14 residues. The full variable domain, rest sourced from reference TRBV5-6 and TRBJ2-7, is DAGVTQSPTHLIKTRGQQVTLRCSPKSGHDTVSWYQQALGQGPQFIFQYYEEEERQRGNFPDRFSGHQFPNYSSELNVNALLLGDSALYLCASSGPGTDYEQYFGPGTRLTVT.

J is TRBJ1-1 and V is TRBV12-3 or TRBV12-4; the D gene is possibly TRBD1 (5 bases). This CDR3 region has 15 residues. V was shortened by 5 bases and J by 2 bases, with 15 bases between the two germline ends. The CDR3 here is CASSTYRDRNTEAFF. CDR3 nucleotides: TGTGCCAGCAGTACGTACCGGGACCGCAACACTGAAGCTTTCTTT.

This clonotype turned up a few times. The V gene is TRBV5-1, the J gene TRBJ2-3, with a possible D match to TRBD1 (5 bases). V lost 0 bases to trimming and J lost 4 bases, with 9 bases between them. Germline V gene sequence: CDR1 SGHRS, CDR2 YFSETQ. This CDR3 has 14 amino acids. The DNA for the CDR3 is TGCGCCAGCAGCTTGGGATCAGGGCCAGATACGCAGTATTTT. Protein: CASSLGSGPDTQYF.

In this sample, this clonotype turned up many times. This chain joins TRBV28 and TRBJ2-7; 8 nucleotides agree with TRBD1. The germline gives CDR1 MDHEN, CDR2 SYDVKM. The V segment lost 6 bases and the J segment 6 bases; nucleotides outside the gene matches: 7. The CDR3 is made up of 13 amino acids. CDR3 amino acids: CASRRRQGSEQYF. DNA of the CDR3: TGTGCCAGCAGACGAAGACAGGGGAGCGAGCAGTACTTC.

In its sample, this clonotype was seen a few times. The chain combines TRBV9 with TRBJ1-1, with a tentative D call TRBD1 (5 bases). Trimming took off 4 bases at V and 3 bases at J, with 10 bases between the two ends. The germline CDR1 and CDR2 sequences are SGDLS and YYNGEE. The CDR3 loop spans 13 amino acids. The CDR3 sequence is CASSPDRHTEAFF. The CDR3 DNA reads as TGTGCCAGCAGCCCCGACAGACACACTGAAGCTTTCTTT.

In the case of this clonotype: A read error is possible here, since a much larger clone lies one base away. This chain uses TRBV7-9 with TRBJ1-1; 8 nucleotides align to TRBD1. The CDR3 spans 14 residues. CDR1 is SEHNR and CDR2 is FQNEAQ in the germline V gene (reference sequence). The CDR3 here is CVSSVQGVNTEAFF. The CDR3 DNA is TGTGTCAGCAGCGTACAGGGGGTAAACACTGAAGCTTTCTTT.

V gene TRBV3-1 combines with J gene TRBJ1-6, with TRBD1 identical over 8 bases. In germline, CDR1 is LGHDT, CDR2 YNNKEL (reference sequence). Germline trimming cut 0 bases from V and 7 bases from J; bases unmatched to any gene: 8. This CDR3 spans 17 amino acids. CDR3 nucleotides: TGTGCCAGCAGCCAAGATAAATGGACAGGGAAAAATTCACCCCTCCACTTT. Translating it yields CASSQDKWTGKNSPLHF.

The rearrangement uses TRBV20-1 and TRBJ2-1; 13 bases map to TRBD2. This CDR3 region has 17 residues. The germline CDR1 and CDR2 sequences are DFQATT and SNEGSKA (reference sequence). V was pared by 4 bases and J by 2 bases, with 8 bases of the junction left unmatched. The CDR3 region is CSANDQLAGGPYNEQFF. The DNA of the CDR3 is TGCAGTGCTAACGATCAACTAGCGGGAGGGCCCTACAATGAGCAGTTCTTC.

The genes are TRBV27 and TRBJ2-7; 9 nucleotides align to TRBD2. The CDR3 totals 18 residues. Germline CDR1 reads MNHEY; CDR2 reads SMNVEV (reference sequence). With 1 base clipped from V and 3 bases from J, the junction kept 13 bases outside the gene matches. The CDR3 reads CASSLWVGRAGGGYEQYF. DNA for the CDR3: TGTGCCAGCAGTTTATGGGTCGGCAGGGCGGGAGGGGGCTACGAGCAGTACTTC.

This rearrangement joins TRBV28 to TRBJ1-1; D ambiguous. Germline lookup yields CDR1 MDHEN and CDR2 SYDVKM. The CDR3 loop spans 16 amino acids. V lost 9 bases to trimming and J lost 4 bases, with 24 bases between them. CDR3 in amino acids: CASSVYRTLGGTEAFF. CDR3 DNA sequence: TGTGCCAGTTCAGTCTACCGGACTTTAGGCGGCACTGAAGCTTTCTTT.

The rearrangement links TRBV5-1 to TRBJ2-5; 7 positions agree with TRBD2. CDR1 SGHRS and CDR2 YFSETQ come from the germline V gene. CDR3 length: 16 amino acids. V lost 4 bases to trimming and J lost 5 bases; unmatched junction nucleotides: 14. The CDR3 is CASSPSGNLGGETQYF. For the CDR3, the DNA is TGCGCCAGCAGCCCTAGCGGAAACCTGGGAGGGGAGACCCAGTACTTC.

Concerning this clonotype: A read error is possible here, since a much larger clone lies one base away. The chain is built from TRBV12-3 or TRBV12-4 and TRBJ1-2, with a tentative D call TRBD1 (6 bases). The CDR3 spans 13 residues. The CDR3 DNA reads as TGTGCCAGCAGGCAGGGGTCCGCCTATGGCTGCACCTTC. Its protein is CASRQGSAYGCTF.

This clonotype showed up many times. The chain links TRBV12-3 or TRBV12-4 to TRBJ2-2, with 9 bases that match TRBD2. The V and J ends lost 7 bases and 3 bases, in that order; junction bases with no gene match: 3. This CDR3 contains 14 residues. CDR3 DNA: TGTGCCAGCACCCTAGCGGGGTACACCGGGGAGCTGTTTTTT. It specifies CASTLAGYTGELFF.

V gene TRBV5-1 combines with J gene TRBJ1-2, with a possible D match to TRBD1 (5 bases). This CDR3 region has 15 residues. V shed 3 bases and J shed 2 bases, with 14 bases lying between them. Germline-derived CDR1 and CDR2 are SGHRS and YFSETQ. The CDR3 loop reads CASSSSGDGNYGYTF. The CDR3 DNA reads TGCGCCAGCAGCTCTTCCGGGGACGGAAACTATGGCTACACCTTC.

V is TRBV6-5 and J is TRBJ2-5, with TRBD2 matching 8 bases. CDR3 size: 15 residues. Germline trimming cut 4 bases from V and 2 bases from J; bases unmatched to any gene: 6. The germline V gene encodes CDR1 MNHEY and CDR2 SVGAGI. CDR3 sequence (DNA): TGTGCCAGCAGTTCGCTTCGGGGGGGACAAGAGACCCAGTACTTC. It is translated as CASSSLRGGQETQYF.

The chain carries TRBV7-9 and TRBJ1-4; a weak D match, TRBD1 (5 bases). Trimming removed 5 bases from V and 4 bases from J, with 14 bases in between. This CDR3 region has 15 residues. CDR1 is SEHNR, CDR2 FQNEAQ, per germline (reference sequence). CDR3 protein: CASSLIGTDNEKLFF. The CDR3 DNA reads TGTGCCAGCAGCCTGATAGGGACGGATAATGAAAAACTGTTTTTT.

The V and J genes are TRBV11-3 and TRBJ2-3; maybe TRBD1 (5 bases). Trimming pared 0 bases from V and 4 bases from J, leaving 8 bases between. CDR3 length: 14 amino acids. Germline assignment: CDR1 SGHNT and CDR2 YENEEA. DNA of the CDR3: TGTGCCAGCAGCTTAGATCAGGGCCCAGATACGCAGTATTTT. Translating it yields CASSLDQGPDTQYF.

There are many counts of this clonotype. The genes are TRBV29-1 and TRBJ2-7, with D perhaps matching TRBD2 (7 bases). Trimming pared 4 bases from V and 2 bases from J, leaving 9 bases between. The CDR3 is made up of 12 amino acids. CDR1 and CDR2 (germline): SQVTM, ANQGSEA. CDR3: CSVGGGTYEQYF. CDR3 nucleotides: TGCAGCGTTGGGGGGGGCACCTACGAGCAGTACTTC.

This clonotype came up many times. This chain connects TRBV6-2 or TRBV6-3 to TRBJ2-7; 7 bases fit TRBD1. The V and J ends lost 6 bases and 5 bases, in that order; junction bases with no gene match: 4. CDR1 is MNHEY and CDR2 is SVGEGT in the germline V gene. The CDR3 contains 12 residues. Here the CDR3 DNA reads TGTGCCAGCAGCAGACAGGGAGACGAGCAGTACTTC. This codes for CASSRQGDEQYF.

The rearrangement links TRBV11-2 to TRBJ2-3, with D hard to call. Germline CDR1 is SGHAT and CDR2 is FQNNGV. V lost 5 bases to trimming and J lost 5 bases, with 14 bases between them. CDR3 size: 14 residues. CDR3 bases: TGTGCCAGCAGCCGCGCCCCGAGTCAAGATACGCAGTATTTT. This encodes CASSRAPSQDTQYF.

The V and J genes are TRBV2 and TRBJ1-5; possibly TRBD1 for D (5 bases). Germline V lookup: CDR1 SNHLY, CDR2 FYNNEI. The germline V and J ends were trimmed by 3 bases and 1 base, with 7 bases remaining between them. This CDR3 has 14 amino acids. The CDR3 region is CASSDPGSNQPQHF. The CDR3 region has the DNA TGTGCCAGCAGTGACCCAGGGAGCAATCAGCCCCAGCATTTT.

This clonotype showed up many times. The chain couples TRBV4-1 to TRBJ2-1, with D uncertain. Germline V gene lookup returns CDR1 MGHRA and CDR2 YSYEKL. The ends were cut back, 2 bases at V and 2 bases at J, with 16 bases in the middle. The CDR3 has 17 amino acids. The CDR3 region has the DNA TGCGCCAGCAGCCAACTTAGGGCCGAAAGCCCCTACAATGAGCAGTTCTTC. Its protein is CASSQLRAESPYNEQFF.

On this clonotype: Since a much larger clone is just one base distant, this may be a read error. V usage is TRBV6-2 or TRBV6-3 and J usage is TRBJ2-1; tentatively, D is TRBD1 (6 bases). The CDR3 is made up of 15 amino acids. The germline CDR1 and CDR2 sequences are MNHEY and SVGEGT. Deletions cut 10 bases from V and 3 bases from J, with 19 bases between. The CDR3 nucleotides read TGTGCCACAGCCGTGCAGGGGAACGACTACAATGAGCAGTTCTTC. This codes for CATAVQGNDYNEQFF.

This clonotype was seen more than once but under ten times. The chain employs TRBV7-2 and TRBJ1-6; no reliable D call. Trimming cost V 1 base and J 7 bases, with 8 bases left between them. The CDR3 runs to 14 residues. The germline gives CDR1 SGHTA, CDR2 FQGNSA. The CDR3 bases are TGTGCCAGCAGCTTAGTTAGTCAAAATTCACCCCTCCACTTT. Translation gives CASSLVSQNSPLHF.

This chain uses TRBV19 with TRBJ2-6; D unresolved. The germline V and J ends were trimmed by 0 bases and 0 bases, with 12 bases remaining between them. The CDR3 is made up of 18 amino acids. The germline V gene has CDR1 LNHDA and CDR2 SQIVND (reference sequence). The CDR3 DNA is TGTGCCAGTAGTATAGATACCGGGCTGAGCTCTGGGGCCAACGTCCTGACTTTC. Translated: CASSIDTGLSSGANVLTF.

The V and J genes are TRBV27 and TRBJ1-2, with D unclear. The germline V and J ends were trimmed by 3 bases and 9 bases, with 14 bases remaining between them. The CDR3 contains 13 residues. Germline V gives CDR1 MNHEY, CDR2 SMNVEV (reference sequence). CDR3 DNA sequence: TGTGCCAGCAGTTTTGGAGGCAGACGGAGCTACACCTTC. It translates to CASSFGGRRSYTF.

This clonotype was seen many times. The chain combines TRBV5-6 with TRBJ2-1, with TRBD1 matching 8 bases. This CDR3 has 15 amino acids. Germline CDR1 is SGHDT and CDR2 is YYEEEE. V shed 1 base and J 5 bases; nucleotides not matched to a gene: 5. The CDR3 reads CASSLPGQGHNEQFF. As DNA, the CDR3 is TGTGCCAGCAGCTTGCCAGGACAGGGTCACAATGAGCAGTTCTTC.

The chain joins TRBV11-2 to TRBJ2-5; TRBD1 might be the D (6 bases). Germline CDR1 is SGHAT and CDR2 is FQNNGV. The CDR3 covers 17 residues. Trimming shortened V by 2 bases and J by 4 bases, and 20 bases separated the two germline ends. CDR3 amino acids: CASSLSLTAGVGETQYF. The CDR3 DNA reads as TGTGCCAGCAGCTTATCCCTCACGGCAGGGGTAGGAGAGACCCAGTACTTC.

At least ten counts were recorded for this clonotype. This rearrangement joins TRBV4-3 to TRBJ2-2; no firm D call. V was shortened by 3 bases and J by 2 bases, with 7 bases between the two germline ends. This CDR3 is 14 amino acids long. Per the germline V gene, CDR1 is LGHNA and CDR2 is YSLEER. The chain's CDR3 is CASSQPSNTGELFF. The CDR3 region has the DNA TGCGCCAGCAGCCAGCCAAGCAACACCGGGGAGCTGTTTTTT.

This clonotype was seen at least ten times. The V gene is TRBV7-6, the J gene TRBJ1-5, with unresolved D. CDR3 size: 15 residues. Germline-derived CDR1 and CDR2 are SGHVS and FNYEAQ. The ends were cut back, 4 bases at V and 2 bases at J, with 12 bases in the middle. The CDR3 nucleotides read TGTGCCAGCAGCTCCACAAACAGTGGCAATCAGCCCCAGCATTTT. Protein: CASSSTNSGNQPQHF. The full variable domain, in which reference TRBV7-6 and TRBJ1-5 provide the parts outside the CDR3, is GAGVSQSPRYKVTKRGQDVALRCDPISGHVSLYWYRQALGQGPEFLTYFNYEAQQDKSGLPNDRFSAERPEGSISTLTIQRTEQRDSAMYRCASSSTNSGNQPQHFGDGTRLSIL.